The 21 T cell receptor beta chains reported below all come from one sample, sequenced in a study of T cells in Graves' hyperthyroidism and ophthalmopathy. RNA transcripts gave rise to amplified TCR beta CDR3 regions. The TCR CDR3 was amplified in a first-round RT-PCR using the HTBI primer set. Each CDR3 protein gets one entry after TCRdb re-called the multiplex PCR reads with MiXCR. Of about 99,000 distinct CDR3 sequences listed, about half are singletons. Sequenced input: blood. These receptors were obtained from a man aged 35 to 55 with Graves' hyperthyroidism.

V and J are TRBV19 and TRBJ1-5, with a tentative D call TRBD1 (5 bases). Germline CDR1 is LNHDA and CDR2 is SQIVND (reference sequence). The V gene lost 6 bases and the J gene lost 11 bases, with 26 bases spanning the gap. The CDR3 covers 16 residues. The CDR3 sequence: CASRGRRQVGYDTQHF. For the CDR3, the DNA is TGTGCCAGTAGGGGGCGAAGGCAGGTCGGGTACGACACCCAGCATTTT.

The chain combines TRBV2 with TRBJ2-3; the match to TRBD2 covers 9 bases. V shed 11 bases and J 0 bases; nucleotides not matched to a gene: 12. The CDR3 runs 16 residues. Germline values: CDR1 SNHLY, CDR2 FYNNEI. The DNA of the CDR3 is TGTGCCTGGAGTGAAGGACTAGCGCCTAGCACAGATACGCAGTATTTT. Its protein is CAWSEGLAPSTDTQYF.

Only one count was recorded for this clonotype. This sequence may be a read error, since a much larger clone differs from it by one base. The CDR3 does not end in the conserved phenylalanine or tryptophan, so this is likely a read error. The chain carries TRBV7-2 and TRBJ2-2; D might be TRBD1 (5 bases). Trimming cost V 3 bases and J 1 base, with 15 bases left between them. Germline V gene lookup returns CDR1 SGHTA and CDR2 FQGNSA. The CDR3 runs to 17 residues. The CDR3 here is CASSFVGSTVNTGELFL. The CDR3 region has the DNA TGTGCCAGCAGCTTCGTTGGGTCGACAGTGAACACCGGGGAGCTGTTTCTT.

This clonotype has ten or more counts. The CDR3 nucleotides are TGCAGCGTTGAAGGTCGGGGTAATGAGCAGTTCTTC. It is translated as CSVEGRGNEQFF. The V gene is TRBV29-1, the J gene TRBJ2-1; D is perhaps TRBD2 (5 bases). Trimming removed 1 base from V and 7 bases from J, with 8 bases in between. Germline V gives CDR1 SQVTM, CDR2 ANQGSEA. CDR3 length equals 12 residues.

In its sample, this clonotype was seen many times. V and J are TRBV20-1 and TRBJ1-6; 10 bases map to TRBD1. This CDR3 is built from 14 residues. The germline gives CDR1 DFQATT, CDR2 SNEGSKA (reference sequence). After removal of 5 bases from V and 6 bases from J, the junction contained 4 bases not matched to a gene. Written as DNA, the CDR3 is TGCAGTGCTCCCCGGACAGGGGGTAATTCACCCCTCCACTTT. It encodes CSAPRTGGNSPLHF.

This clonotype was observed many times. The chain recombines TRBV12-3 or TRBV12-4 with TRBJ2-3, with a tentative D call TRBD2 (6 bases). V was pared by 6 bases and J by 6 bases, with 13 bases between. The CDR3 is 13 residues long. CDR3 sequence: CASSKGTADTQYF. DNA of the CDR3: TGTGCCAGCAGCAAGGGGACTGCTGATACGCAGTATTTT.

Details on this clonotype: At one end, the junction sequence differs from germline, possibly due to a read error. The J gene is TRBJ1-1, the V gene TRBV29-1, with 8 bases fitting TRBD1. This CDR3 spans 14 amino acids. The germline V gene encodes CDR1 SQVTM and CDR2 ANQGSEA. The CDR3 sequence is CSVEPGTGKTEAFF. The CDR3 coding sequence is TGCAGCGTTGAACCCGGGACAGGCAAGACTGAAGCTTTCTTC.

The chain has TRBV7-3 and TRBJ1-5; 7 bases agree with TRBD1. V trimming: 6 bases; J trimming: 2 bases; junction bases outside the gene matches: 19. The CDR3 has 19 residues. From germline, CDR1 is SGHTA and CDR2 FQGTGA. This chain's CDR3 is CASRGVSGTDMAGNQPQHF. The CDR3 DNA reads TGTGCCAGCAGGGGGGTTAGCGGGACAGACATGGCAGGCAATCAGCCCCAGCATTTT.

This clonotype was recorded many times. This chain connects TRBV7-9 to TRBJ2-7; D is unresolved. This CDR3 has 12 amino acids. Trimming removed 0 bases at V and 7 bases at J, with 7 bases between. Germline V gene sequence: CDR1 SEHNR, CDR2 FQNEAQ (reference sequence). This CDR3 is CASSLAASEQYF. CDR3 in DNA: TGTGCCAGCAGCTTAGCGGCTAGTGAGCAGTACTTC.

CDR3 protein: CASSGDSNQPQHF. The CDR3 bases are TGTGCCAGCAGTGGGGATAGCAATCAGCCCCAGCATTTT. This chain links TRBV2 with TRBJ1-5; no reliable D call. Germline V lookup: CDR1 SNHLY, CDR2 FYNNEI. The CDR3 has 13 residues. V lost 4 bases and J 0 bases, leaving 4 bases between the germline ends.

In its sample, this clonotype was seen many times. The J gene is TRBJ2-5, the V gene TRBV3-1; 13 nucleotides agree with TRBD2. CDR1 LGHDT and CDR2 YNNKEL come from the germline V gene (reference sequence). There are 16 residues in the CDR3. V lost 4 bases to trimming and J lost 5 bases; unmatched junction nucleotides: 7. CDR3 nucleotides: TGTGCCAGCAGCCGACGGACTAGCGGGGGCATGGAGACCCAGTACTTC. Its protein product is CASSRRTSGGMETQYF.

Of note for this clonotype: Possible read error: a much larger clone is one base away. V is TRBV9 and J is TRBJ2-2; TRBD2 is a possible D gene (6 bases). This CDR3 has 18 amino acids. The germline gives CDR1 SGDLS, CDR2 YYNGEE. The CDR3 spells CASSANPGLPGGPGEPFF. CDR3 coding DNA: TGTGCCAGCAGCGCGAACCCGGGTCTCCCCGGAGGGCCCGGGGAGCCGTTTTTT.

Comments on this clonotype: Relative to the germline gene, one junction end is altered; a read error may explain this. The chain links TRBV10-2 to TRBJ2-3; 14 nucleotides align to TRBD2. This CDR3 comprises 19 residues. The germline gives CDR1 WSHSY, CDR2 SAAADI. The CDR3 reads CASRRQGGTSGRGTDMQYF. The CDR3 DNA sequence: TGCGCCAGCAGAAGGCAGGGTGGGACTAGCGGGAGAGGGACAGATATGCAGTATTTT.

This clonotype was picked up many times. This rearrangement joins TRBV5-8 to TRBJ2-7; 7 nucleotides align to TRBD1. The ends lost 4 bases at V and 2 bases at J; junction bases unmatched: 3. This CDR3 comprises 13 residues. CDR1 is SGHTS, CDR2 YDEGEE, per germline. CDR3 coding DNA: TGTGCCAGCAGCCAGGGACAGACCTACGAGCAGTACTTC. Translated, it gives CASSQGQTYEQYF. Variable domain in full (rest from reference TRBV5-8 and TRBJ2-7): EAGVTQSPTHLIKTRGQQATLRCSPISGHTSVYWYQQALGLGLQFLLWYDEGEERNRGNFPPRFSGRQFPNYSSELNVNALELEDSALYLCASSQGQTYEQYFGPGTRLTVT.

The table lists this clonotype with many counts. The CDR3 coding sequence is TGCAGTGCTAAAGGGGGAGCCTCTGGAAACACCATATATTTT. This encodes CSAKGGASGNTIYF. V usage is TRBV20-1 and J usage is TRBJ1-3, with D maybe TRBD1 (6 bases). Looked up from germline, CDR1 is DFQATT and CDR2 is SNEGSKA (reference sequence). The CDR3 loop spans 14 amino acids. Trimming removed 4 bases from V and 0 bases from J, with 10 bases in between.

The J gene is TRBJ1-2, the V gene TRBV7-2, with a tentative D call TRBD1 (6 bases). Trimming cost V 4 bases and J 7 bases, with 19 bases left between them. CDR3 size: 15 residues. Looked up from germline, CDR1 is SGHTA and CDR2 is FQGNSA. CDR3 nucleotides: TGTGCCAGCAGCTCCGACCGGGTCACAGGGCGTGGCTACACCTTC. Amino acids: CASSSDRVTGRGYTF. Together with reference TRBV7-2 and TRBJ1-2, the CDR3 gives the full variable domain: GAGVSQSPSNKVTEKGKDVELRCDPISGHTALYWYRQSLGQGLEFLIYFQGNSAPDKSGLPSDRFSAERTGGSVSTLTIQRTQQEDSAVYLCASSSDRVTGRGYTFGSGTRLTVV.

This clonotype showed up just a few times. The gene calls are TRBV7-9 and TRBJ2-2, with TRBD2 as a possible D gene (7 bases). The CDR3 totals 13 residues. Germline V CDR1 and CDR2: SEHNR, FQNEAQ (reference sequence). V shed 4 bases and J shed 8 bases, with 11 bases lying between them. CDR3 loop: CASSSRGGGELFF. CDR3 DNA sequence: TGTGCCAGCAGCTCAAGGGGGGGAGGGGAGCTGTTTTTT.

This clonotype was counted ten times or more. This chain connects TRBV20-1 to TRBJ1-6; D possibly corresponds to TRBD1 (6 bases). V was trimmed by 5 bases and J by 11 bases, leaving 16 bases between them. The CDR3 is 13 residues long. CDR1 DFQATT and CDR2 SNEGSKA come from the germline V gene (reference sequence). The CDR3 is CSAYGQFGAPLHF. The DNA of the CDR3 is TGCAGTGCTTACGGACAGTTCGGGGCACCCCTCCACTTT.

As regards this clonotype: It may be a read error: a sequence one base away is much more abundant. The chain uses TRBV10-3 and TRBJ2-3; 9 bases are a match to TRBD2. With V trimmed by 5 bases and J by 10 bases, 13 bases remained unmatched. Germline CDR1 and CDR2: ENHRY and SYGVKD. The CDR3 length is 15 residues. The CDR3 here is CAISYSGGSGSAQYF. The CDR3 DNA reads TGTGCCATCAGTTACAGTGGCGGTAGCGGGAGTGCGCAGTATTTT.

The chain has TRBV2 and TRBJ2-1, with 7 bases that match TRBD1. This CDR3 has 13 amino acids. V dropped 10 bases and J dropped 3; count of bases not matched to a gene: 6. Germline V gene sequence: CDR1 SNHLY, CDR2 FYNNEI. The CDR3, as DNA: TGTGCCAACCAGGGGGACCACTACAATGAGCAGTTCTTC. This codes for CANQGDHYNEQFF. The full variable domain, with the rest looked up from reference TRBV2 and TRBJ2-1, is EPEVTQTPSHQVTQMGQEVILRCVPISNHLYFYWYRQILGQKVEFLVSFYNNEISEKSEIFDDQFSVERPDGSNFTLKIRSTKLEDSAMYFCANQGDHYNEQFFGPGTRLTVL.

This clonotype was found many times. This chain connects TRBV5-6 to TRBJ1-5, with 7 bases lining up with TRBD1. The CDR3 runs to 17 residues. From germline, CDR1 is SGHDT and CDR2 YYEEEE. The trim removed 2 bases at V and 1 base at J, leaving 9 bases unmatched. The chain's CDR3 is CASSFGGDRASNQPQHF. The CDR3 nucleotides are TGTGCCAGCAGCTTTGGGGGTGACAGGGCAAGCAATCAGCCCCAGCATTTT.